A single sample is the source of the 23 T cell receptor beta chains below, sequenced in a study of beta chain features in type 1 diabetes. Expressed TCRB transcripts were sequenced because the isolated RNA had all been reverse transcribed beforehand. The table came from immunoSEQ multiplex PCR; TCRdb's copy has only in-frame clones and leaves some out. The table shows about 320,000 clones, with around 15% occurring only once. Sequenced material: central memory CD4+ T cells from blood. The receptors were gathered from a man aged 30 to 45 in good health.

J is TRBJ1-1 and V is TRBV7-2; TRBD1 aligns across 11 bases. Germline CDR1 SGHTA, CDR2 FQGNSA. The length of the CDR3 is 18 residues. Trimming took 5 bases from V and 1 from J; bases not matched to a gene: 12. The DNA of the CDR3 is TGTGCCAGCAGCAATACTCTGGGGACAGGGGGAAAGAACACTGAAGCTTTCTTT. It encodes CASSNTLGTGGKNTEAFF.

The chain combines TRBV11-2 with TRBJ1-3; 7 nucleotides match TRBD1. The germline V gene has CDR1 SGHAT and CDR2 FQNNGV. The CDR3 is 16 amino acids. V lost 5 bases to trimming and J lost 3 bases; unmatched junction nucleotides: 10. In DNA form, the CDR3 reads TGTGCCAGCAGCCCTCAAGGGACAGAGTTTGGAAACACCATATATTTT. Protein: CASSPQGTEFGNTIYF. The whole variable domain, remainder taken from reference TRBV11-2 and TRBJ1-3, is EAGVAQSPRYKIIEKRQSVAFWCNPISGHATLYWYQQILGQGPKLLIQFQNNGVVDDSQLPKDRFSAERLKGVDSTLKIQPAKLEDSAVYLCASSPQGTEFGNTIYFGEGSWLTVV.

The rearrangement joins TRBV11-3 to TRBJ2-3, with TRBD1 identical over 7 bases. Germline V lookup: CDR1 SGHNT, CDR2 YENEEA. Germline trimming cut 3 bases from V and 0 bases from J; bases unmatched to any gene: 9. This CDR3 has 17 amino acids. CDR3 DNA: TGTGCCAGCAGCTTGGGGACAGCTGTGGGTAGCACAGATACGCAGTATTTT. Its translation: CASSLGTAVGSTDTQYF.

J is TRBJ1-2 and V is TRBV11-3; D is undetermined. The CDR3 has 13 residues. Looked up from germline, CDR1 is SGHNT and CDR2 is YENEEA. Trimming pared 7 bases from V and 4 bases from J, leaving 13 bases between. The CDR3 loop reads CASTTTGRYGYTF. CDR3 nucleotide sequence: TGTGCCAGCACTACCACCGGACGCTATGGCTACACCTTC.

J is TRBJ1-1 and V is TRBV29-1, with a weak D call TRBD1 (5 bases). CDR1 and CDR2 from the germline V gene are SQVTM and ANQGSEA. This CDR3 spans 12 amino acids. Trimming cost V 4 bases and J 9 bases, with 15 bases left between them. CDR3 coding DNA: TGCAGCGTTGCGAGGTTGGGGGACCAAGCTTTCTTT. It codes for CSVARLGDQAFF.

Written as DNA, the CDR3 is TGCGCCAGCAGCCAAGTTTTCAGCGGGCGCACAGATACGCAGTATTTT. Translation gives CASSQVFSGRTDTQYF. The chain is built from TRBV4-1 and TRBJ2-3, with a weak D call TRBD2 (6 bases). V gave up 1 base and J gave up 1 base, with 12 bases separating them. The CDR3 loop spans 16 amino acids. Germline V gene sequence: CDR1 MGHRA, CDR2 YSYEKL.

The CDR3 here is CASSLAGKDIQYF. The CDR3 bases are TGTGCCAGCAGTTTGGCGGGAAAGGACATTCAGTACTTC. The chain has TRBV6-5 and TRBJ2-4; weak D call: TRBD2 (6 bases). The germline gives CDR1 MNHEY, CDR2 SVGAGI. V dropped 4 bases and J dropped 8 bases, with 12 bases sitting between them. CDR3 length equals 13 residues.

This clone was seen only a few times. The chain is built from TRBV4-1 and TRBJ1-1; tentatively, D is TRBD1 (5 bases). Trimming cost V 4 bases and J 1 base, with 13 bases left between them. The germline CDR1 and CDR2 sequences are MGHRA and YSYEKL. The CDR3 is made up of 15 amino acids. For the CDR3, the DNA is TGCGCCAGCAGCCTTAAGGGGTGGGGGAACACTGAAGCTTTCTTT. Translating it yields CASSLKGWGNTEAFF.

The V gene is TRBV6-1, the J gene TRBJ2-7, with TRBD1 identical over 11 bases. CDR3 length: 15 amino acids. The germline V gene encodes CDR1 MNHNS and CDR2 SASEGT. Losses at the gene ends were 6 bases for V and 1 base for J; bases not matched to a gene: 5. The DNA of the CDR3 is TGTGCCAGCAGGGGCGGGACAGGGGGTTCCTACGAGCAGTACGTC. As protein: CASRGGTGGSYEQYV.

This clone was detected ten times or more. The chain links TRBV11-2 to TRBJ1-1, with a possible D match to TRBD1 (6 bases). The CDR3 runs 15 residues. The germline gives CDR1 SGHAT, CDR2 FQNNGV. Trimming shortened V by 4 bases and J by 4 bases, and 16 bases separated the two germline ends. The CDR3 reads CASSSGGGGFTEAFF. The CDR3 coding sequence is TGTGCCAGCAGCTCCGGGGGGGGCGGTTTCACTGAAGCTTTCTTT.

This clone was observed at least ten times. The gene calls are TRBV7-3 and TRBJ2-3, with D possibly TRBD2 on 6 matching bases. V was cut by 4 bases and J by 0 bases, with 11 bases left in between. CDR3 length equals 15 residues. Germline assignment: CDR1 SGHTA and CDR2 FQGTGA. In DNA form, the CDR3 reads TGTGCCAGCAGCTCTACTCGGGAGAGCACAGATACGCAGTATTTT. This encodes CASSSTRESTDTQYF.

This clone was observed many times. The V and J genes are TRBV27 and TRBJ1-1; 7 bases match TRBD1. CDR3 length equals 13 residues. Germline CDR1 reads MNHEY; CDR2 reads SMNVEV (reference sequence). The V segment lost 5 bases and the J segment 8 bases; nucleotides outside the gene matches: 8. The CDR3 loop reads CASSLRGTAEAFF. The CDR3 DNA reads as TGTGCCAGCAGTCTACGAGGGACAGCCGAAGCTTTCTTT.

This clone turned up a few times. This chain uses TRBV11-3 with TRBJ2-2; 8 bases are shared with TRBD2. The length of the CDR3 is 16 residues. With 6 bases clipped from V and 2 bases from J, the junction kept 8 bases outside the gene matches. Germline V CDR1 and CDR2: SGHNT, YENEEA. CDR3 nucleotides: TGTGCCAGCAGGTCCGGTACTAGCGGAAACACCGGGGAGCTGTTTTTT. Translation: CASRSGTSGNTGELFF.

The chain carries TRBV11-2 and TRBJ2-3; 10 nucleotides match TRBD2. The V gene end was trimmed by 6 bases and the J gene end by 5 bases; junction bases not matched to a gene: 5. The germline V gene has CDR1 SGHAT and CDR2 FQNNGV. The CDR3 length is 14 residues. In nucleotides, the CDR3 is TGTGCCAGCAGGCCAGGACTAGCGGTAGATACGCAGTATTTT. Translating it yields CASRPGLAVDTQYF. The full variable domain, its missing parts supplied by reference TRBV11-2 and TRBJ2-3, is EAGVAQSPRYKIIEKRQSVAFWCNPISGHATLYWYQQILGQGPKLLIQFQNNGVVDDSQLPKDRFSAERLKGVDSTLKIQPAKLEDSAVYLCASRPGLAVDTQYFGPGTRLTVL.

This clone appeared a few times. Mismatch with germline at one junction end may stem from a read error. This chain uses TRBV6-5 with TRBJ1-4; perhaps TRBD1 as D (5 bases). The germline V gene has CDR1 MNHEY and CDR2 SVGAGI. This CDR3 comprises 13 residues. The CDR3 protein is CAISRGVNEKLFF. The CDR3 DNA is TGTGCCATCAGTAGGGGCGTCAATGAAAAACTGTTTTTT.

This clone was detected many times. The chain employs TRBV7-3 and TRBJ2-7; a possible D gene is TRBD2 (6 bases). This CDR3 contains 16 residues. V was pared by 2 bases and J by 4 bases, with 18 bases between. CDR1 and CDR2 from the germline V gene are SGHTA and FQGTGA. The CDR3 nucleotides are TGTGCCAGCAGCTTACTGTTTTGTGTGGAGGGGTACGAGCAGTACGTC. Its translation is CASSLLFCVEGYEQYV.

This clone was found many times. Other DNA sequences in this specimen translate into the identical CDR3. This rearrangement joins TRBV5-4 to TRBJ2-1; TRBD2 matches at 8 bases. Germline values: CDR1 SGHNT, CDR2 YYREEE (reference sequence). The CDR3 consists of 14 residues. J gave up 7 bases and V 4 bases, and 7 bases lay outside the gene matches. The CDR3, as DNA: TGTGCCAGCAGCCCCCGGACTAGCTTGAATGAGCAGTTCTTC. It translates to CASSPRTSLNEQFF.

The CDR3 coding sequence is TGTGCCAGCAGTGAATACAGGGTAGGCAATCAGCCCCAGCATTTT. This sequence encodes CASSEYRVGNQPQHF. The gene calls are TRBV2 and TRBJ1-5, with D perhaps matching TRBD1 (6 bases). This CDR3 is built from 15 residues. The germline V and J ends were trimmed by 2 bases and 2 bases, with 10 bases remaining between them. Germline V lookup: CDR1 SNHLY, CDR2 FYNNEI.

The CDR3 DNA sequence: TGTGCCAGCAGCATCACTAGCGGGGGGGCCTTGAATGAGCAGTTCTTC. Encoded protein: CASSITSGGALNEQFF. The J gene is TRBJ2-1, the V gene TRBV5-4; 13 nucleotides agree with TRBD2. The CDR3 spans 16 residues. CDR1 is SGHNT, CDR2 YYREEE, per germline (reference sequence). V was pared by 4 bases and J by 7 bases, with 8 bases of the junction left unmatched.

This clone was counted a few times. The chain has TRBV19 and TRBJ1-6; possible D gene TRBD1, 6 bases. CDR1 is LNHDA, CDR2 SQIVND, per germline (reference sequence). This CDR3 is 16 amino acids long. Trimming stripped 7 bases from V and 6 bases from J, with 19 bases between. CDR3 coding DNA: TGTGCCAGTAAAGGCCAAGGGGGGAACTCTAATTCACCCCTCCACTTT. This codes for CASKGQGGNSNSPLHF.

This clone appeared many times. The chain couples TRBV5-6 to TRBJ2-2; D might be TRBD1 (6 bases). The CDR3 covers 14 residues. Germline CDR1 and CDR2: SGHDT and YYEEEE. Trimming removed 1 base at V and 6 bases at J, with 10 bases between. The CDR3 sequence: CASSLIQGSGELFF. CDR3 in DNA: TGTGCCAGCAGCTTGATACAGGGATCCGGGGAGCTGTTTTTT.

J is TRBJ2-1 and V is TRBV27, with 7 bases fitting TRBD1. The germline V gene has CDR1 MNHEY and CDR2 SMNVEV (reference sequence). This CDR3 is 15 amino acids long. The trim removed 1 base at V and 6 bases at J, leaving 6 bases unmatched. The CDR3 DNA reads TGTGCCAGCAGTTTATACCCGACAGGGAGCAATGAGCAGTTCTTC. It specifies CASSLYPTGSNEQFF.

This clone occurred many times. V is TRBV10-3 and J is TRBJ2-4; D perhaps matches TRBD2 (6 bases). Per the germline V gene, CDR1 is ENHRY and CDR2 is SYGVKD. CDR3 size: 11 residues. V was shortened by 10 bases and J by 4 bases, with 8 bases between the two germline ends. CDR3 region: CATGTKNIQYF. The DNA for the CDR3 is TGTGCCACCGGGACTAAAAACATTCAGTACTTC.